The rows below give T cell receptor beta chains drawn from one sample of a study of early T cells in non-severe SARS-CoV-2 infection. In TCRdb, the 5' RACE reads were re-called with MiXCR into one record per CDR3 protein. This table holds over 55,000 distinct CDR3 sequences, under 15% found once. Source: whole blood, taken at baseline. These receptors all come from an adult who was a healthcare worker with PCR-confirmed SARS-CoV-2 infection or an uninfected control (not recorded which). CDR3s include the opening cysteine and the closing phenylalanine or tryptophan. Fields, in order: V gene, D gene, clone size, J gene, CDR3 DNA, CDR3 protein. D genes are given only for firm matches. Clone size is shown for a subset of rows, as once, few, many or a class of expanded clone.

TRBV28,.,many,TRBJ1-2,TGTGCCAGCAGTTTAGGTGTTAGGGGCTATGGCTACACCTTC,CASSLGVRGYGYTF
TRBV6-1,.,many,TRBJ1-1,TGTGCCTCCTCATCGATGGGGGCTGGTGACACTGAAGCTTTCTTT,CASSSMGAGDTEAFF
TRBV3-1,.,.,TRBJ2-3,TGTACCAGCAGCCAAGTCATAACATCTAGCACAGATACGCAGTATTTT,CTSSQVITSSTDTQYF
TRBV7-9,TRBD1,.,TRBJ1-2,TGTGCCAGCAGCTTAGGAGGGACAGAAGGCTACACCTTC,CASSLGGTEGYTF
TRBV6-5,TRBD1,few,TRBJ2-5,TGTGCCAGCAGTGGGGACAGGGGGGTCCAAGAGACCCAGTACTTC,CASSGDRGVQETQYF
TRBV12-3/TRBV12-4,.,.,TRBJ1-5,TGTGCCAGCAGTGGGCTGAATCAGCCCCAGCATTTT,CASSGLNQPQHF
TRBV4-1,TRBD1,few,TRBJ2-7,TGCGCCAGCAGCCAAAGGGGACAGGGGTGGTACGAGCAGTACTTC,CASSQRGQGWYEQYF
TRBV11-2,TRBD1,few,TRBJ1-6,TGTGCCAGCAGCCTGTCCCGACAGGGGAATTCACCCCTCCACTTT,CASSLSRQGNSPLHF
TRBV11-2,.,.,TRBJ2-3,TGTGCCAGCACCCTTAGAGGAGGTACAGATACGCAGTATTTT,CASTLRGGTDTQYF
TRBV4-3,TRBD2,.,TRBJ2-1,TGCGCCAGCAGCCAAGAACTAGTAGCGGGGACCTACAATGAGCAGTTCTTC,CASSQELVAGTYNEQFF
TRBV3-1,TRBD1,.,TRBJ1-4,TGTGCCAGCAGCCAAGATCGGGGACAGGTCGACGAAAAACTGTTTTTT,CASSQDRGQVDEKLFF
TRBV7-2,.,.,TRBJ2-7,TGTGCCAGCAGCTCCGAATTGACAGTCTACGAGCAGTACTTC,CASSSELTVYEQYF
TRBV5-1,.,.,TRBJ2-2,TGCGCCAGCAGCCGCGACTTGGTGGTTGGAGACACCGGGGAGCTGTTTTTT,CASSRDLVVGDTGELFF
TRBV20-1,.,few,TRBJ2-1,TGCAGTGCTAGCGGGGTGCGCTACAATGAGCAGTTCTTC,CSASGVRYNEQFF
TRBV29-1,.,many,TRBJ2-3,TGCAGCGGGGAGCCTTACCGCACAGATACGCAGTATTTT,CSGEPYRTDTQYF
TRBV5-5,TRBD1,many,TRBJ1-6,TGTGCCAGCAGCTTGGTAGGGGGCGATTCACCCCTCCACTTT,CASSLVGGDSPLHF
TRBV28,TRBD2,many,TRBJ2-3,TGTGCCAGCGGGGGAAGCGGGGGAGGGACTAGCACAGATACGCAGTATTTT,CASGGSGGGTSTDTQYF
TRBV2,.,many,TRBJ2-7,TGTGCCAGCATTCCCTACCCCGGGGGGCTATCCCTTTCCTACGAGCAGTACTTC,CASIPYPGGLSLSYEQYF
TRBV5-1,.,few,TRBJ2-1,TGCGCCAGCAGCCCACGGTCGGGGGTCGGTTACAATGAGCAGTTCTTC,CASSPRSGVGYNEQFF
TRBV2,.,few,TRBJ2-3,TGTGCCAGCTTGGCGGGGGCAAGCACAGATACGCAGTATTTT,CASLAGASTDTQYF
TRBV6-2/TRBV6-3,.,.,TRBJ1-5,TGTGCCAGCAGTCCTTTCGGGGATCAGCCCCAGCATTTT,CASSPFGDQPQHF
TRBV7-8,TRBD1,.,TRBJ1-6,TGTGCCAGCAGCTTAACCGACAGGGAAAGGGTACCCCTCCACTTT,CASSLTDRERVPLHF
TRBV9,TRBD1,many,TRBJ2-5,TGTGCCAGCAGCGTAGGTGGTAGGGGGCAGCAAGAGACCCAGTACTTC,CASSVGGRGQQETQYF
TRBV6-5,TRBD1,few,TRBJ1-1,TGTGCCAGCAGTAGACGGACAGGGCTAAACACTGAAGCTTTCTTT,CASSRRTGLNTEAFF